This TCR beta chain was profiled in a study of blood T cell repertoires in COVID-19 (TCRdb year 2020). Study-wide context: Samples covering the acute and convalescent phases of COVID-19 were provided by collaborators in the United States, Italy and Spain. The prospective study material was composed of cDNA or gDNA derived from T cells, B-cell-depleted T cells, or PBMCs. The repertoires were made available in a free public database intended to serve as a resource for research on the immune response to SARS-CoV-2. Samples came from the ongoing ImmuneRACE study (first 160 participants) plus 1,254 subjects from 6 global collaborators. Where HLA class I and class II types were available, the types were taken from metadata supplied by the sample provider, not from assay-based typing. Deeply sampled blood TCRbeta repertoires from subjects exposed to, actively infected with, or recovered from COVID-19 were included in the dataset. Sample metadata almost always included a de-identified subject ID, COVID-19 status, age in years and sex. Summary of the overall study and its limitations: The amount of clinical and demographic metadata varied by source and participant and was provided uncurated.

V gives up 5 bases and J gives up 16 bases, and the segment between their germline ends measures 18 bases. CDR1 LNHDA and CDR2 SQIVND were looked up in the germline V gene (reference sequence). From its cysteine to its phenylalanine, the CDR3 spans 12 amino acids. Only CDR3 DNA remains: 36 bases, in frame from the first base. Whole blood was collected in K2EDTA tubes by collaborating institutions according to the institutions' own protocols. For TCRbeta analysis, collaborators shipped samples in one of three forms: frozen whole blood, isolated PBMCs, or DNA extracted from either of those sample types. Notes on this clone: Its antigen specificity is not known. Per-base qualities were not stored, and no clone one base away is much larger.

The immunoSEQ Assay, a bias-controlled multiplex PCR, was used to amplify TCRbeta CDR3 regions from genomic DNA. From the authors' description of their analysis: Nucleated cell counts per sample were estimated from amplification of reference gene primers within the assay. To quantify the absolute abundance of each unique TCRbeta CDR3 rearrangement, sequence reads were collapsed and filtered. For each sample, productive Simpson clonality was calculated by taking the square root of Simpson's diversity index across productive rearrangements. TCRdb stores this immuneACCESS table with in-frame sequences only. Part of the clones is absent; in the studies checked, under half of the shortfall reflects unresolved V genes, and no reason is known for the rest. The V and J calls and clone size are taken from that table; D and trimming were inferred from the DNA. This sample has under 130,000 clones in its table, and around 81% of those were observed once. Roughly two fifths of the sample is in the top ten clones.

The clonotype comes from a man older than 75 with acute or convalescent COVID-19. In this chain, TRBV19 is recombined with TRBJ2-1; the D gene is perhaps TRBD2, from 6 matching bases. The sequenced material came from peripheral blood. The CDR3 region: CASSRVGRETFF. The DNA reads TGTGCCAGTAGTCGCGTCGGGAGAGAGACTTTCTTC. This CDR3, with the reference TRBV19 and TRBJ2-1 proteins standing in past its ends, gives the full variable domain DGGITQSPKYLFRKEGQNVTLSCEQNLNHDAMYWYRQDPGQGLRLIYYSQIVNDFQKGDIAEGYSVSREKKESFPLTVTSAQKNPTAFYLCASSRVGRETFFGPGTRLTVL.